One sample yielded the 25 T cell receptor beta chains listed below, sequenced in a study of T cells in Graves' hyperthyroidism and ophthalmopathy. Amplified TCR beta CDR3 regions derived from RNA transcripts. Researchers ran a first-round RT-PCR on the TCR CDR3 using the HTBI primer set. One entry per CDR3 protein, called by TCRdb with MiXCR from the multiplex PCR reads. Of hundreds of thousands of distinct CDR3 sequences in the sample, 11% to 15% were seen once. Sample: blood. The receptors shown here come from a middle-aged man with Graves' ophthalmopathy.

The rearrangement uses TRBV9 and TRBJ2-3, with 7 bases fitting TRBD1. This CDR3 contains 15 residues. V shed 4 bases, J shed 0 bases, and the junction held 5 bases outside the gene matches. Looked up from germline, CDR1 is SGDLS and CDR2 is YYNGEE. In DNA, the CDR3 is TGTGCCAGCAGCCCTCCAGGGGGAAGCACAGATACGCAGTATTTT. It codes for CASSPPGGSTDTQYF.

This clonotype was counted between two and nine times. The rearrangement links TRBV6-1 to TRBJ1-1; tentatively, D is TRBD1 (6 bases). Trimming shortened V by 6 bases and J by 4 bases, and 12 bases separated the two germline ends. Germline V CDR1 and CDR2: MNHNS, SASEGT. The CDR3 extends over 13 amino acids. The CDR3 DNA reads TGTGCCAGCAGCCAAAGGACAGTCACTGAAGCTTTCTTT. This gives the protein CASSQRTVTEAFF.

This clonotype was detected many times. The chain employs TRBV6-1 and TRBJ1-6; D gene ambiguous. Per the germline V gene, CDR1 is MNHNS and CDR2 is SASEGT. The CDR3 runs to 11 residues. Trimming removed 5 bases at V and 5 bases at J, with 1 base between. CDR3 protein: CASSHNSPLHF. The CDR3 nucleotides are TGTGCCAGCAGTCATAATTCACCCCTCCACTTT.

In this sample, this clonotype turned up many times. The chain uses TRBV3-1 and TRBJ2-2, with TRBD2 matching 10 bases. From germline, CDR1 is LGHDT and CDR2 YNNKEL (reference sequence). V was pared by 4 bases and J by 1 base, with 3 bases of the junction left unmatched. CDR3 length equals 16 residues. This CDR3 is CASSRSSGRNTGELFF. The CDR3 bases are TGTGCCAGCAGCCGCTCTAGCGGGAGGAACACCGGGGAGCTGTTTTTT.

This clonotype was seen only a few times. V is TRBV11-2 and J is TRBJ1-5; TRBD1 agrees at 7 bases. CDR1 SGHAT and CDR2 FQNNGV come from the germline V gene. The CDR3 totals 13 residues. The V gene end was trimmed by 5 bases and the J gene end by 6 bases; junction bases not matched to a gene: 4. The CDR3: CASSRDRVQPQHF. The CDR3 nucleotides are TGTGCCAGCAGCCGAGACAGGGTTCAGCCCCAGCATTTT.

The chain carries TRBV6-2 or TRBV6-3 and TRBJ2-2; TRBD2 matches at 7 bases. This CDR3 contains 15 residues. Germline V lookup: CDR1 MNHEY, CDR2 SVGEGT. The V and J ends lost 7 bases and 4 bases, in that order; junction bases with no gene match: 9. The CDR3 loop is CASTGRVTFTGELFF. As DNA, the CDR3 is TGTGCCAGCACTGGGAGGGTGACTTTCACCGGGGAGCTGTTTTTT.

The CDR3 bases are TGTGCCAGCAGGGAGAGGGGGCGTAATGAAAAACTGTTTTTT. Residues: CASRERGRNEKLFF. The chain combines TRBV2 with TRBJ1-4; TRBD1 matches 7 bases. V dropped 6 bases and J dropped 4; count of bases not matched to a gene: 5. Germline-derived CDR1 and CDR2 are SNHLY and FYNNEI. The CDR3 is 14 residues long.

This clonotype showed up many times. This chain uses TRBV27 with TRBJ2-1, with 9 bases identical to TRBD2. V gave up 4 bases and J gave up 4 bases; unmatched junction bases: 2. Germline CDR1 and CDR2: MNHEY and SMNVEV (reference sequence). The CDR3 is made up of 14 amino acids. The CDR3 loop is CASSSSGTYNEQFF. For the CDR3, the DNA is TGTGCCAGCAGTTCTAGCGGGACTTACAATGAGCAGTTCTTC.

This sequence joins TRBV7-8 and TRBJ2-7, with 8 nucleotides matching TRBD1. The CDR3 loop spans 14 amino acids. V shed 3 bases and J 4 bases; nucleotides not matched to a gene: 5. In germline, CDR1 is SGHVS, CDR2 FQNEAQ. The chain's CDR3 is CASSLGRDRYEQYF. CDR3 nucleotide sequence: TGTGCCAGCAGCTTGGGCAGGGACAGGTACGAGCAGTACTTC.

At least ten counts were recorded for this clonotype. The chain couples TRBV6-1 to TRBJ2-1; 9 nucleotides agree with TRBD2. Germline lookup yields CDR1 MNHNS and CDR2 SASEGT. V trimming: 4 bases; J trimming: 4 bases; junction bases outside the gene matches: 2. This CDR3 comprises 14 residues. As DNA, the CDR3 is TGTGCCAGCAGTGGGGCGGGAGGGTACAATGAGCAGTTCTTC. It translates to CASSGAGGYNEQFF.

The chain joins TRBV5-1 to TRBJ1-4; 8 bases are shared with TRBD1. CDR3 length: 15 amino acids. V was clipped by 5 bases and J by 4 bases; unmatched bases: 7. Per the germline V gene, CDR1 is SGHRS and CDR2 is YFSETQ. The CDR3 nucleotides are TGCGCCAGCAGATTAGGACAGGGTAGTAATGAAAAACTGTTTTTT. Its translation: CASRLGQGSNEKLFF.

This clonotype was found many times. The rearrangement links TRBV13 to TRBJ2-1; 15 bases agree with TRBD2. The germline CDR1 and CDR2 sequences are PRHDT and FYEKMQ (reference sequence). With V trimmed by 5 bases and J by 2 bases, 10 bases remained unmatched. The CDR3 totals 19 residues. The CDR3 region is CASSRTGTSGRWAYNEQFF. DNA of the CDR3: TGTGCCAGCAGCAGAACCGGGACTAGCGGGAGGTGGGCCTACAATGAGCAGTTCTTC. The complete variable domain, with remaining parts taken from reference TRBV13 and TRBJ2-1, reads AAGVIQSPRHLIKEKRETATLKCYPIPRHDTVYWYQQGPGQDPQFLISFYEKMQSDKGSIPDRFSAQQFSDYHSELNMSSLELGDSALYFCASSRTGTSGRWAYNEQFFGPGTRLTVL.

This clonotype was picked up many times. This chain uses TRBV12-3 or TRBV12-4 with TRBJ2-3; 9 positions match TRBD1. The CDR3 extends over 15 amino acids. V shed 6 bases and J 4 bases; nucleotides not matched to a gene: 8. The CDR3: CASRPAGQGSDTQYF. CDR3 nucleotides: TGTGCCAGCAGGCCCGCGGGACAGGGTTCAGATACGCAGTATTTT.

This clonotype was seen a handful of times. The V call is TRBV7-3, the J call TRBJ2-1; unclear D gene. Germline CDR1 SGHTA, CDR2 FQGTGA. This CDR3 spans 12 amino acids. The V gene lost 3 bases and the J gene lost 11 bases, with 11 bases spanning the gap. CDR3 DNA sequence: TGTGCCAGCAGCTTGGGCCACGATAAGCAGTTCTTC. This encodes CASSLGHDKQFF.

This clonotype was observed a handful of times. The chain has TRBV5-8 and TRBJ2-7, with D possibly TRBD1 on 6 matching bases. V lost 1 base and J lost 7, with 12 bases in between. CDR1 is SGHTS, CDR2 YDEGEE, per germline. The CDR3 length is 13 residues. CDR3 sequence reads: CASSLFRGREQYF. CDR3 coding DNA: TGTGCCAGCAGCTTGTTCAGGGGAAGGGAGCAGTACTTC.

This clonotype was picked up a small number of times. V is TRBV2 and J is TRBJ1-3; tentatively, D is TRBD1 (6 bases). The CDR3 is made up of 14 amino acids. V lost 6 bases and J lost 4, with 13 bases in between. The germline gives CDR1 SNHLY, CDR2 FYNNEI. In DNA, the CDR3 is TGTGCCAGCAGGACGGGGGCTCTCGGAAACACCATATATTTT. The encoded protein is CASRTGALGNTIYF. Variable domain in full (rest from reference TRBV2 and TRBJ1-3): EPEVTQTPSHQVTQMGQEVILRCVPISNHLYFYWYRQILGQKVEFLVSFYNNEISEKSEIFDDQFSVERPDGSNFTLKIRSTKLEDSAMYFCASRTGALGNTIYFGEGSWLTVV.

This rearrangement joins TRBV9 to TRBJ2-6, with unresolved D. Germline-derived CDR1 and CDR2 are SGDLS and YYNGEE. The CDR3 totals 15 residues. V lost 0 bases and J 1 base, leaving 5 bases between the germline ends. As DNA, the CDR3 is TGTGCCAGCAGCGTAGGAGTATCTGGGGCCAACGTCCTGACTTTC. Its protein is CASSVGVSGANVLTF. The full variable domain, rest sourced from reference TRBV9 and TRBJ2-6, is DSGVTQTPKHLITATGQRVTLRCSPRSGDLSVYWYQQSLDQGLQFLIQYYNGEERAKGNILERFSAQQFPDLHSELNLSSLELGDSALYFCASSVGVSGANVLTFGAGSRLTVL.

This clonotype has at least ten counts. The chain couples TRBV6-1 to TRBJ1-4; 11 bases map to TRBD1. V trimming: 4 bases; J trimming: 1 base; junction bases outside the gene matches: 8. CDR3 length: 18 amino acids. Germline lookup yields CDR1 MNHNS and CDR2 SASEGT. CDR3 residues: CASSGRPGTGGTNEKLFF. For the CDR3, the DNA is TGTGCCAGCAGTGGCCGTCCCGGGACAGGGGGAACTAATGAAAAACTGTTTTTT.

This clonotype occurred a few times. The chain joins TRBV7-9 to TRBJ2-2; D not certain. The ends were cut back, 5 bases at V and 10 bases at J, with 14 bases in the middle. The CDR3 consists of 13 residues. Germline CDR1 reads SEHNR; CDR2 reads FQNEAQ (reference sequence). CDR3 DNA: TGTGCCAGCAGCCTCTTCAGTAGTGCGGAGCTGTTTTTT. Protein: CASSLFSSAELFF.

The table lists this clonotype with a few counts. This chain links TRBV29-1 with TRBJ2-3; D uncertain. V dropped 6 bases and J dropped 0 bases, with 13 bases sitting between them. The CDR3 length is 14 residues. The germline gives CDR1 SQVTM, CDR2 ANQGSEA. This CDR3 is CSVARYTSTDTQYF. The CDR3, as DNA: TGCAGCGTCGCCCGATATACTAGCACAGATACGCAGTATTTT.

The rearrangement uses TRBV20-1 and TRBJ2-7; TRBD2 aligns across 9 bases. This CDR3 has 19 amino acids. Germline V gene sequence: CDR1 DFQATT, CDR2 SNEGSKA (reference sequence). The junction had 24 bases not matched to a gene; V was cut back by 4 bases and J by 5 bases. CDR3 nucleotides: TGCAGTGCTACAGGGTGGGCTAGCGGGAAGGAATCAGGGTACAACGAGCAGTACTTC. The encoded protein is CSATGWASGKESGYNEQYF.

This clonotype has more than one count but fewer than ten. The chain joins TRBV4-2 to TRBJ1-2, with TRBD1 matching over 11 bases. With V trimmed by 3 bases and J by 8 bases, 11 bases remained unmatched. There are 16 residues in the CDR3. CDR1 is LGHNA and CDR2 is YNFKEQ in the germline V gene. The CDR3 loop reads CASSQVAGTGGIGYTF. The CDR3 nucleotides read TGTGCCAGCAGCCAGGTAGCCGGGACAGGGGGTATCGGCTACACCTTC.

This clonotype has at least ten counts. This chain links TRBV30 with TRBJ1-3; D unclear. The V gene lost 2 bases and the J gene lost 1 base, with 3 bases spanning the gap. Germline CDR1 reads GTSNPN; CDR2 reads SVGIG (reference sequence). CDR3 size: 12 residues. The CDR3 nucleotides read TGTGCCTGGAGTAGATCTGGAAACACCATATATTTT. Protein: CAWSRSGNTIYF.

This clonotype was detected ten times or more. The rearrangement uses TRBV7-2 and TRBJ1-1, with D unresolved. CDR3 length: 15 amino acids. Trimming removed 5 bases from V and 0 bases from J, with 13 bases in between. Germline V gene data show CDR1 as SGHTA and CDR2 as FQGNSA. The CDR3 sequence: CASSPRGLMNTEAFF. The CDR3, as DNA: TGTGCCAGCAGCCCGAGAGGGTTAATGAACACTGAAGCTTTCTTT.

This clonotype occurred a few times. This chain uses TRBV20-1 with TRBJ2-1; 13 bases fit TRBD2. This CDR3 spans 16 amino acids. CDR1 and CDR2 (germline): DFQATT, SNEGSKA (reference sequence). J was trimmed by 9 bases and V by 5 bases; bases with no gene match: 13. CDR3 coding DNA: TGCAGTGCTTCCCGACTAGCGGGAGGCTGGGGGGGTGAGCAGTTCTTC. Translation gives CSASRLAGGWGGEQFF.